This entry lists 22 T cell receptor beta chains sequenced from one sample in a study of graft-versus-host responses after intestinal transplantation. Method: immunoSEQ multiplex PCR; TCRdb's copy keeps in-frame clones and lacks some. This sample has tens of thousands of clones; 80% to 95% occur once, and the top ten carry 1.1%. No antigen has been identified for these receptors. The sample here was unstimulated CD8+ T cells sorted from spleen or lymph node cells, taken before transplant. The receptors were sampled from a human donor who was the organ donor for an intestinal transplant.

The chain links TRBV11-2 to TRBJ2-2; the D gene is possibly TRBD2 (5 bases). The germline V gene encodes CDR1 SGHAT and CDR2 FQNNGV. This CDR3 is built from 13 residues. Between the trimmed V and J ends, which lost 8 bases and 1 base, there was a span of 8 bases. The DNA of the CDR3 is TGTGCCAGCCCTAGCTTGAACACCGGGGAGCTGTTTTTT. Amino acids: CASPSLNTGELFF.

This chain joins TRBV7-8 and TRBJ2-3; the D gene is possibly TRBD1 (6 bases). The V end was cut by 5 bases, the J end by 6 bases, with 18 bases between. The CDR3 contains 15 residues. The V gene's germline CDR1 is SGHVS and CDR2 FQNEAQ. The CDR3 loop reads CASSRTKGVSDTQYF. The CDR3 DNA sequence: TGTGCCAGCAGCCGAACAAAGGGGGTGTCGGATACGCAGTATTTT.

This sequence joins TRBV28 and TRBJ1-2; D gene unclear. Germline CDR1 is MDHEN and CDR2 is SYDVKM. The CDR3 length is 14 residues. The V and J ends lost 7 bases and 0 bases respectively, with 12 bases between them. CDR3 coding DNA: TGTGCCAGCATACCAGGCCCTCCTAACTATGGCTACACCTTC. It specifies CASIPGPPNYGYTF.

This clone was seen a single time. V is TRBV11-1 and J is TRBJ2-1; 7 bases are a match to TRBD1. Germline CDR1 and CDR2: SGHAT and FQDESV (reference sequence). The CDR3 sequence is 14 residues long. The V and J ends lost 5 bases and 15 bases, in that order; junction bases with no gene match: 16. The chain's CDR3 is CASSLEGRLTGLFF. The CDR3, as DNA: TGTGCCAGCAGCCTAGAGGGGAGATTGACAGGGCTGTTCTTC.

The chain recombines TRBV19 with TRBJ1-2, with D unclear. Germline-derived CDR1 and CDR2 are LNHDA and SQIVND (reference sequence). V lost 1 base to trimming and J lost 0 bases, with 3 bases between them. The CDR3 has 13 residues. The CDR3 coding sequence is TGTGCCAGTAGTATAGCAGCTAACTATGGCTACACCTTC. This encodes CASSIAANYGYTF.

The chain recombines TRBV19 with TRBJ2-1, with TRBD2 matching over 13 bases. Trimming cost V 6 bases and J 9 bases; bases outside gene matches: 5. The CDR3 consists of 14 residues. Germline V gene lookup returns CDR1 LNHDA and CDR2 SQIVND (reference sequence). The CDR3 DNA sequence: TGTGCCAGTAGCTGGACTAGCGGGAGTACTGAGCAGTTCTTC. Protein product: CASSWTSGSTEQFF.

V and J are TRBV6-5 and TRBJ1-1; no definite D call. The germline V gene encodes CDR1 MNHEY and CDR2 SVGAGI. V lost 0 bases and J lost 4, with 9 bases in between. The CDR3 consists of 14 residues. This chain's CDR3 is CASSYSGGPTEAFF. Here the CDR3 DNA reads TGTGCCAGCAGTTACTCGGGCGGGCCCACTGAAGCTTTCTTT.

The chain employs TRBV27 and TRBJ2-3, with 12 bases identical to TRBD2. The CDR3 spans 16 residues. Germline loops: CDR1 MNHEY, CDR2 SMNVEV (reference sequence). Losses at the gene ends were 6 bases for V and 6 bases for J; bases not matched to a gene: 10. This CDR3 is CASRRGPSGRADTQYF. CDR3 coding DNA: TGTGCCAGCAGGCGGGGTCCTAGCGGGAGGGCGGATACGCAGTATTTT.

V gene TRBV13 combines with J gene TRBJ2-2; a possible D gene is TRBD2 (6 bases). V lost 5 bases to trimming and J lost 4 bases, with 17 bases between them. CDR1 is PRHDT and CDR2 is FYEKMQ in the germline V gene (reference sequence). CDR3 length: 16 amino acids. CDR3 sequence: CASSTERVRRTGELFF. In DNA, the CDR3 is TGTGCCAGCAGCACCGAGCGGGTACGCCGCACCGGGGAGCTGTTTTTT.

The chain is built from TRBV7-8 and TRBJ1-1, with TRBD1 as a possible D gene (6 bases). Trimming removed 2 bases from V and 6 bases from J, with 10 bases in between. The CDR3 loop spans 13 amino acids. Per the germline V gene, CDR1 is SGHVS and CDR2 is FQNEAQ. CDR3: CASSLYGGPEAFF. The DNA for the CDR3 is TGTGCCAGCAGCTTATACGGGGGGCCTGAAGCTTTCTTT.

V usage is TRBV28 and J usage is TRBJ2-2; no reliable D call. Germline loops: CDR1 MDHEN, CDR2 SYDVKM. Trimming shortened V by 7 bases and J by 6 bases, and 6 bases separated the two germline ends. This CDR3 has 11 amino acids. The chain's CDR3 is CASMTSGELFF. The CDR3 coding sequence is TGTGCCAGCATGACATCCGGGGAGCTGTTTTTT.

The chain couples TRBV13 to TRBJ2-1; 7 nucleotides line up with TRBD2. Germline CDR1 is PRHDT and CDR2 is FYEKMQ (reference sequence). The V gene end was trimmed by 5 bases and the J gene end by 0 bases; junction bases not matched to a gene: 19. The CDR3 sequence is 20 residues long. The CDR3 is CASSGTGLPTSNSSYNEQFF. CDR3 sequence (DNA): TGTGCCAGCAGCGGTACGGGACTACCCACGTCGAACAGCTCCTACAATGAGCAGTTCTTC. Looking up the rest from reference TRBV13 and TRBJ2-1 gives the full variable domain: AAGVIQSPRHLIKEKRETATLKCYPIPRHDTVYWYQQGPGQDPQFLISFYEKMQSDKGSIPDRFSAQQFSDYHSELNMSSLELGDSALYFCASSGTGLPTSNSSYNEQFFGPGTRLTVL.

V and J are TRBV7-9 and TRBJ1-1; 9 positions agree with TRBD1. V dropped 4 bases and J dropped 6; count of bases not matched to a gene: 6. The CDR3 contains 14 residues. Germline V CDR1 and CDR2: SEHNR, FQNEAQ (reference sequence). The DNA for the CDR3 is TGTGCCAGCAGCTCCGGGACAGGGCCCCCTGAAGCTTTCTTT. Its protein product is CASSSGTGPPEAFF.

The rearrangement joins TRBV5-6 to TRBJ2-2; possible D gene TRBD2, 7 bases. Germline values: CDR1 SGHDT, CDR2 YYEEEE. CDR3 length: 17 amino acids. V gave up 0 bases and J gave up 5 bases, with 17 bases separating them. The CDR3 loop reads CASSLGVGGVSTGELFF. The CDR3 DNA reads as TGTGCCAGCAGCTTGGGCGTAGGGGGGGTCTCGACCGGGGAGCTGTTTTTT.

This clone was counted once. This chain uses TRBV19 with TRBJ2-1; no firm D call. Per the germline V gene, CDR1 is LNHDA and CDR2 is SQIVND (reference sequence). This CDR3 spans 14 amino acids. Trimming removed 6 bases at V and 8 bases at J, with 17 bases between. The CDR3 DNA reads as TGTGCCAGTAGCCCAAACTCTATGGGCGATGAGCAGTTCTTC. Translation: CASSPNSMGDEQFF.

The chain joins TRBV27 to TRBJ1-2; 12 bases agree with TRBD1. V was clipped by 6 bases and J by 7 bases; unmatched bases: 12. CDR1 is MNHEY, CDR2 SMNVEV, per germline (reference sequence). The CDR3 contains 16 residues. The CDR3: CASSHRDRGRDLGYTF. In DNA, the CDR3 is TGTGCCAGCAGCCACAGGGACAGGGGGCGCGATCTTGGCTACACCTTC.

The gene calls are TRBV9 and TRBJ2-3; 11 bases match TRBD2. Trimming at V came to 0 bases and at J to 4 bases, leaving 7 bases not matched to a gene. CDR1 is SGDLS, CDR2 YYNGEE, per germline. The CDR3 totals 17 residues. The CDR3 loop is CASSVGTSGFTSDTQYF. Written as DNA, the CDR3 is TGTGCCAGCAGCGTAGGGACTAGCGGGTTCACTTCAGATACGCAGTATTTT.

The chain carries TRBV30 and TRBJ2-3; D call uncertain. The CDR3 sequence is 13 residues long. CDR1 GTSNPN and CDR2 SVGIG come from the germline V gene (reference sequence). V was cut by 1 base and J by 9 bases, with 14 bases left in between. The CDR3, as DNA: TGTGCCTGGAGTGGGCGCGGAGATCGCACGCAGTATTTT. Amino acids: CAWSGRGDRTQYF.

The chain is built from TRBV4-2 and TRBJ2-7; no reliable D call. With 1 base removed from V and 7 bases from J, the gap between germline ends came to 11 bases. From germline, CDR1 is LGHNA and CDR2 YNFKEQ. This CDR3 spans 13 amino acids. DNA for the CDR3: TGTGCCAGCAGCCAAGTCCTCTTCCGTGAGCAGTACTTC. It translates to CASSQVLFREQYF.

The rearrangement joins TRBV7-6 to TRBJ1-6, with D unresolved. Trimming shortened V by 2 bases and J by 9 bases, and 14 bases separated the two germline ends. The length of the CDR3 is 15 residues. Germline V gene data show CDR1 as SGHVS and CDR2 as FNYEAQ. CDR3 in amino acids: CASSLLGGRVSPLHF. The CDR3 nucleotides are TGTGCCAGCAGCTTATTAGGAGGGCGCGTTTCACCCCTCCACTTT.

The rearrangement joins TRBV4-2 to TRBJ2-7, with 8 nucleotides matching TRBD1. CDR3 size: 19 residues. After removal of 5 bases from V and 3 bases from J, the junction contained 21 bases not matched to a gene. Germline lookup yields CDR1 LGHNA and CDR2 YNFKEQ. CDR3 DNA: TGTGCCAGCAGCAACAAACTGCCGGGGATGCAGGGGGCCAGCTACGAGCAGTACTTC. Its translation is CASSNKLPGMQGASYEQYF.

This clone is a singleton in its sample. The rearrangement joins TRBV7-9 to TRBJ1-2, with 9 nucleotides matching TRBD1. Germline CDR1 and CDR2: SEHNR and FQNEAQ (reference sequence). The CDR3 loop spans 15 amino acids. The ends lost 4 bases at V and 5 bases at J; junction bases unmatched: 8. CDR3 DNA sequence: TGTGCCAGCAGCTCCCCGGGACAGGGTTTTTATGGCTACACCTTC. It specifies CASSSPGQGFYGYTF.